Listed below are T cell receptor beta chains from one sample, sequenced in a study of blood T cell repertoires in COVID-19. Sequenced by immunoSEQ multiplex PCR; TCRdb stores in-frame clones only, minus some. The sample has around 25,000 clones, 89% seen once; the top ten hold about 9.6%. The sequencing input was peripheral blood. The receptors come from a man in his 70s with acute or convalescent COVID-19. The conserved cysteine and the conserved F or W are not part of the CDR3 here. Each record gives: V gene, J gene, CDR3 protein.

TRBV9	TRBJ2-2	ASSVASGMNTGELF
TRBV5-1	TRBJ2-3	ASSPGQGLLTDTQY
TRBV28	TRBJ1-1	ASSHSPNTEAF
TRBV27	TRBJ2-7	ASSPRGSEQY
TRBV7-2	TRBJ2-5	ASSLALAGISETQY
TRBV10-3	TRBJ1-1	AISQGQGDTEAF
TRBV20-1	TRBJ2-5	RIAGQETQY
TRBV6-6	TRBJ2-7	ASSFLGQGPQREQY
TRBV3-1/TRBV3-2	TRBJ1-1	ASSQDLGFGTEAF
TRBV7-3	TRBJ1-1	ASSERTGLHTEAF
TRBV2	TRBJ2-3	ASRPGTTPGDTQY
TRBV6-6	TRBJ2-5	ASSGGIQETQY
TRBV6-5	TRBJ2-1	ASLNQGNDNEQF
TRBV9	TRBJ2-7	ASSVGTETYEQY
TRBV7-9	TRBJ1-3	ASSPIQGRVSGNTIY